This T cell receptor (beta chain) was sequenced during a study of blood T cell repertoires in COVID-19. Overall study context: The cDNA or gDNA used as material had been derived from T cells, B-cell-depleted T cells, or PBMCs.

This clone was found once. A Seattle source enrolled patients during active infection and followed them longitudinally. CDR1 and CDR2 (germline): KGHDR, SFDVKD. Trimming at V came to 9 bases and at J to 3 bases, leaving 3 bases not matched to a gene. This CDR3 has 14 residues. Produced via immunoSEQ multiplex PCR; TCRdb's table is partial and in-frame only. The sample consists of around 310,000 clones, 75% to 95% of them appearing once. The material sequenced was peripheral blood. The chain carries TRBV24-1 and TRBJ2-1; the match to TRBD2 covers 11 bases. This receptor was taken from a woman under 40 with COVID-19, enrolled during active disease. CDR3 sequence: CATSGLADYNEQFF. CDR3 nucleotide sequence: TGTGCCACCTCGGGACTAGCGGACTACAATGAGCAGTTCTTC.